The present T cell receptor (beta chain) was sequenced within a study of CD8 T cells in ankylosing spondylitis. This CDR3 has 16 amino acids. Deletions cut 0 bases from V and 0 bases from J, with 12 bases between. The germline CDR1 and CDR2 sequences are SGHKS and YYEKEE (reference sequence). Study findings and constraints: Some of the motif variants had earlier been found in reactive arthritis patients' fluid and blood. Seemingly distinctive of ankylosing spondylitis blood was a TCR beta motif formed by eight highly homologous variants. Disease-linked clones reportedly concentrated significantly in matched ankylosing spondylitis synovial fluid.

With respect to this clonotype: The target antigen is unknown.

Quantitative 5'-RACE was performed with molecular barcodes, and it yielded the TCR beta libraries. MiXCR was run by TCRdb on the 5' RACE reads, yielding one entry per CDR3 protein. The profile covers fewer than 400,000 distinct CDR3 sequences, with about 15% appearing a single time and 0.9% to 1.2% taken by the ten largest. The chain links TRBV5-5 to TRBJ1-1, with a weak D call TRBD1 (5 bases). Input material: blood, either unsorted or a sorted T cell fraction (not recorded which). This TCR came from a male donor with ankylosing spondylitis or in good health (not recorded which). DNA of the CDR3: TGTGCCAGCAGCTTGGCCTGGGGCCTAATGAACACTGAAGCTTTCTTT. Residues: CASSLAWGLMNTEAFF.